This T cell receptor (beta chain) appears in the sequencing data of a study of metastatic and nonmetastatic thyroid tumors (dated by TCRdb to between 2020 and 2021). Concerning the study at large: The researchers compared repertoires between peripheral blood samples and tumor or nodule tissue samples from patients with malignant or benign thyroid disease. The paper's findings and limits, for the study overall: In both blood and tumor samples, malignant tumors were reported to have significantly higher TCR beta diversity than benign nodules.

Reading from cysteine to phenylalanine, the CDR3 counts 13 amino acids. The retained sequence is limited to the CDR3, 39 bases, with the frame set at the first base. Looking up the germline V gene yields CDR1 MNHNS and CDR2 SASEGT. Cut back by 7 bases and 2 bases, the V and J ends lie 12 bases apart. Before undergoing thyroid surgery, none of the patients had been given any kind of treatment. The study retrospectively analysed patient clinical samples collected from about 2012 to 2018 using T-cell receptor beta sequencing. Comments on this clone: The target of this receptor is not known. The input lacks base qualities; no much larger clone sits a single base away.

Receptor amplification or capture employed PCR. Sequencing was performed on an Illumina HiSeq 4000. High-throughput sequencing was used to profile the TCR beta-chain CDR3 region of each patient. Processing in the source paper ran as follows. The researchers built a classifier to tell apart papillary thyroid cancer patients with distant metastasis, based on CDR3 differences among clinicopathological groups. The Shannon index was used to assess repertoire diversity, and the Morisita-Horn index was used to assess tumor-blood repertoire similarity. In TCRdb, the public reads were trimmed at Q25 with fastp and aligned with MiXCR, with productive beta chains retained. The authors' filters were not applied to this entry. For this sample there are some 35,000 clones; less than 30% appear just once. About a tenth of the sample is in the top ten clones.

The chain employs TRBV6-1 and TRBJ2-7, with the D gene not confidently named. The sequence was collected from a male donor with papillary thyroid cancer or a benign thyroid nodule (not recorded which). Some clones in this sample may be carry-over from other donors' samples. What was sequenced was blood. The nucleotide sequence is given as TGTGCCAGCACTAAGGACGGAGCCTACGAGCAGTACTTC. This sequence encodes CASTKDGAYEQYF.